This TCR beta chain was retrieved from a study of T-cell reconstitution after alpha-beta-depleted transplantation in children. Study findings and constraints: Newly produced T cells mostly provided counts and TCRbeta diversity after one year, as hyperexpanded clones declined. Surviving recipient T cells and intrathymic progenitors accounted for some patients' high TCRbeta diversity at day 60.

This clonotype has just a few counts. Its antigen remains unknown. One end of the junction fails to match germline, which may point to a read error. Unique molecular identifiers were used in preparing the TCRbeta library. MiXCR, run by TCRdb on the PCR reads, gives a single entry per CDR3 protein. The sample has over 450,000 distinct CDR3 sequences, 10% to 13% seen once; the top ten hold 2%. The CDR3 totals 14 residues. Germline V gives CDR1 SSHAT, CDR2 FNYEAQ (reference sequence). The chain couples TRBV7-7 to TRBJ2-1; 8 bases agree with TRBD1. Sample: PBMCs, taken before TCRalphabeta/CD19-depleted stem cell transplant. The sequence came from a child aged 2-9 years with inherited bone marrow failure, due to receive a stem cell transplant. CDR3 region: CASSLASGGSEQFF. The CDR3 bases are TGTGCTAGCAGCTTAGCCTCAGGGGGCTCTGAGCAGTTCTTC. Based on the CDR3 plus reference TRBV7-7 and TRBJ2-1, the full variable domain is GAGVSQSPRYKVTKRGQDVTLRCDPISSHATLYWYQQALGQGPEFLTYFNYEAQPDKSGLPSDRFSAERPEGSISTLTIQRTEQRDSAMYRCASSLASGGSEQFFGPGTRLTVL.